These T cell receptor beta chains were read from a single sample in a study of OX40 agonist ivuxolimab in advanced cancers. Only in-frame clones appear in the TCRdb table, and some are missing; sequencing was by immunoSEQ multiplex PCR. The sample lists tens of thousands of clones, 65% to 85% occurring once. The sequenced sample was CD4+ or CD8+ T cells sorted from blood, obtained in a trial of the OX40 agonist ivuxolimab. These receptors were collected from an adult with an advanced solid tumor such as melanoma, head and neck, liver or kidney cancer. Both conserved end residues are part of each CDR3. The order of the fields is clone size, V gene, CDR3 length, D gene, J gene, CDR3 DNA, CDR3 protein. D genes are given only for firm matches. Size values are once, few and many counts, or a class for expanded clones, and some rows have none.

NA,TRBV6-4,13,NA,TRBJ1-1,TGTGCCAGCAGTGTTCGTATGAACACTGAAGCTTTCTTT,CASSVRMNTEAFF
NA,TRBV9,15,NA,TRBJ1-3,TGTGCCAGCAGCGCCACCCCGGTAGCTGGAAACACCATATATTTT,CASSATPVAGNTIYF
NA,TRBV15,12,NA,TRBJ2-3,TGTGCCACCAGCGCTTCGGAGTTAGCGCAGTATTTT,CATSASELAQYF
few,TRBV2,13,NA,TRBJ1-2,TGTGCCAGCAGTTCCGGACGGCCGGATGGCTACACCTTC,CASSSGRPDGYTF
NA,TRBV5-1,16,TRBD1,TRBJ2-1,TGCGCCAGCAGCTTAACAGGGGGAGGCTCCTACAATGAGCAGTTCTTC,CASSLTGGGSYNEQFF
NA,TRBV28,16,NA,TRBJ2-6,TGTGCCAGCAGTTCGCCCAGCCTCTCTGGGGCCAACGTCCTGACTTTC,CASSSPSLSGANVLTF
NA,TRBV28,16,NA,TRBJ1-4,TGTGCCAGCAGTTTACAAATACAGGGAACTAATGAAAAACTGTTTTTT,CASSLQIQGTNEKLFF
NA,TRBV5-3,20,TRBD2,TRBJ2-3,TGTGCCAGAAGTTTCCCTCGGGAGGAAACCGAAAGCCCTAGCACAGATACGCAGTATTTT,CARSFPREETESPSTDTQYF
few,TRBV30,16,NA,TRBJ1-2,TGTGCCTGGAGTTCCTACCCCCGAGGAGGGAACTATGGCTACACCTTC,CAWSSYPRGGNYGYTF
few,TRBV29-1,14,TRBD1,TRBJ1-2,TGCAGCGTCACTCCTAGGACAGGGGATACTGGCTACACCTTC,CSVTPRTGDTGYTF
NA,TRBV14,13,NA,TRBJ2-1,TGTGCCAGCAGCGCTTTCAGGGGCAATGAGCAGTTCTTC,CASSAFRGNEQFF
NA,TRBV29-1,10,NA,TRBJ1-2,TGCAGCGTTAATCGGAACGGCTACACCTTC,CSVNRNGYTF
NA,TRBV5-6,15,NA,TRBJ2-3,TGTGCCAGCAGCGCAGTGCCGGGGAGCACAGATACGCAGTATTTT,CASSAVPGSTDTQYF
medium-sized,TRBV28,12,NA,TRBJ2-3,TGTGCCAGCAGTTTCCGTAGGGATACGCAGTATTTT,CASSFRRDTQYF
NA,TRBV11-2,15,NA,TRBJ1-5,TGTGCCAGCAGCTTAGAGCGGGGAAGCAATCAGCCCCAGCATTTT,CASSLERGSNQPQHF
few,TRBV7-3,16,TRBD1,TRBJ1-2,TGTGCCAGCAGCTTAGGGACAGGGGCCGCGAGGGATGGCTACACCTTC,CASSLGTGAARDGYTF
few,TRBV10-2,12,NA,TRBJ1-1,TGCGCCAGCAGGGAGGGGAACACTGAAGCTTTCTTT,CASREGNTEAFF
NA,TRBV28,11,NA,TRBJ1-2,TGTGCCAGCAGGAACAGCTATGGCTACACCTTC,CASRNSYGYTF
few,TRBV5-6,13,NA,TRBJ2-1,TGTGCCAGCAGCCTCCGGAGGGGGTGGGAGCAGTTCTTC,CASSLRRGWEQFF
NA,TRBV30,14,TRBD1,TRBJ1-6,TGTGCCTGGAGTCTGACAGGGGCACGATCACCCCTCCACTTT,CAWSLTGARSPLHF